This TCR beta chain was identified during a study of early T cells in non-severe SARS-CoV-2 infection. Across the study: Sequencing of bulk RNA from unsorted whole blood was done, without chain pairing. Overall study findings and caveats: Reliance on VDJdb matching favored anti-spike CD8 responses; private and CD4 specificities were missed.

Trimming shortened V by 1 base and J by 0 bases, and 13 bases separated the two germline ends. The CDR3 is 17 residues long. This clonotype came up many times. The target antigen is unknown. Individual cDNA molecules were tagged with unique molecular identifiers, the study reported. TCRdb re-called the 5' RACE reads with MiXCR, one entry per CDR3 protein. The profile shows about 49,000 distinct CDR3 sequences, roughly 4% of them singletons. The chain couples TRBV12-3 or TRBV12-4 to TRBJ1-3; D remains unclear. The sequencing input was whole blood. This sequence was found in an adult who was a healthcare worker with PCR-confirmed SARS-CoV-2 infection or an uninfected control (not recorded which). DNA of the CDR3: TGTGCCAGCAGTTTAGGACTGGGAACCTTCTCTGGAAACACCATATATTTT. Translated: CASSLGLGTFSGNTIYF.